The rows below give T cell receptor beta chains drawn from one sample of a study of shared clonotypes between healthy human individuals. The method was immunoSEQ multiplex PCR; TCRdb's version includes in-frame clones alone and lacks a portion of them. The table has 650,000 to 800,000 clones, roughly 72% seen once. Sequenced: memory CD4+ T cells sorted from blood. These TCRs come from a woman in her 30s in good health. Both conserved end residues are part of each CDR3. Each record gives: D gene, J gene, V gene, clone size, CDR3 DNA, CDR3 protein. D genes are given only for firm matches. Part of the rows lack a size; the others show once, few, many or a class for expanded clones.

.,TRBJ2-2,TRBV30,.,TGTGCCTGGAGTGCCACAGGGATTGACAGAGAGCTGTTTTTT,CAWSATGIDRELFF
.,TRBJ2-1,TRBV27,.,TGTGCCAGCAGTTTAAGCCTGAGCTCCTACAATGAGCAGTTCTTC,CASSLSLSSYNEQFF
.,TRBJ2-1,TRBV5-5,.,TGTGCCAGCAGCTTGTATGCCGGTAATGAGCAGTTCTTC,CASSLYAGNEQFF
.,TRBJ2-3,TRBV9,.,TGTGCCAGCAGCTCAGACATGACAGATACGCAGTATTTT,CASSSDMTDTQYF
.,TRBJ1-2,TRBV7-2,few,TGTGCCAGCAGCTCGTACACCGGGACCGAGAACTATGGCTACACCTTC,CASSSYTGTENYGYTF
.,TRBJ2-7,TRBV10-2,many,TGCGCCAGCGGAAGAGGGAACTACGAGCAGTACTTC,CASGRGNYEQYF
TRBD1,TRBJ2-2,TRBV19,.,TGTGCCAGTAGTACCCAGACAGGGACCGGGGAGCTGTTTTTT,CASSTQTGTGELFF
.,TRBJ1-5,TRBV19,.,TGTGCCAGTAGTATAGGTGGGGGATCGGGCAATCAGCCCCAGCATTTT,CASSIGGGSGNQPQHF
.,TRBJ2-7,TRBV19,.,TGTGCCAGTAGCCTTCCCGGGACACCCCCCTACGAGCAGTACTTC,CASSLPGTPPYEQYF
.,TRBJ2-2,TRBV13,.,TGTGCCAGCAGTCGCGGGCGTCCCCTGGGTCCCGGGGAGCTGTTTTTT,CASSRGRPLGPGELFF
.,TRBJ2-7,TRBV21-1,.,TGTGCCAGCAGCGACCCCTCCAGGGGGAGCTCCTACGAGCAGTACTTC,CASSDPSRGSSYEQYF
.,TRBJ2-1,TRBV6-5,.,TGTGCCAGCAGTTACATGCGGGGGCGGGGCGATGAGCAGTTCTTC,CASSYMRGRGDEQFF
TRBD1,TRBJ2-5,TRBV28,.,TGTGCCAGCAGTTTAAGGGGACAGGGCCAGGAGACCCAGTACTTC,CASSLRGQGQETQYF
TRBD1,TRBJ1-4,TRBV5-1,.,TGCGCCAGCAGCCTCGGGAGGGGGCGAGATGAAAAACTGTTTTTT,CASSLGRGRDEKLFF
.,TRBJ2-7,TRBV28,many,TGTGCCAGCAGTTTATGCAGGACCTGCGAGCAGTACTTC,CASSLCRTCEQYF
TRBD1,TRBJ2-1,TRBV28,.,TGTGCCAGCAGTTTGTTCGGGACAGTAAACAATGAGCAGTTCTTC,CASSLFGTVNNEQFF
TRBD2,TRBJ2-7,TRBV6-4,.,TGTGCCAGCAGACCTCGACTAGCGGGAGGGCCATACGAGCAGTACTTC,CASRPRLAGGPYEQYF
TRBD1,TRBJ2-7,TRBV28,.,TGTGCCAGCAGCCTCCACCCGGGACAGAGGACCTACGAGCAGTACTTC,CASSLHPGQRTYEQYF
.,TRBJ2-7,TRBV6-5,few,TGTGCCAGCAGTTACGACAGCTCCTCTATGAAGCAGTACTTC,CASSYDSSSMKQYF
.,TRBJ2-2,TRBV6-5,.,TGTGCCAGCGGAGTCAATACCAGACCCGGGGAGCTGTTTTTT,CASGVNTRPGELFF
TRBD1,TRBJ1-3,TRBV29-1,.,TGCAGCGTTCCAGGGGGGGGTGGAAACACCATATATTTT,CSVPGGGGNTIYF
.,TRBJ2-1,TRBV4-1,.,TGCGCCAGCAGCCAACCTGGACGGGAGAGGAGGAACAATGAGCAGTTCTTC,CASSQPGRERRNNEQFF
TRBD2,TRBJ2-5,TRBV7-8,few,TGTGCCAGCAGCTTAAGTAGCGGGGGGGAGACCCAGTACTTC,CASSLSSGGETQYF
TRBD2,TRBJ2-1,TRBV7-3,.,TGTGCCAGCAGCTTCTGGGCTAGCGGGAGCCCAAATGAGCAGTTCTTC,CASSFWASGSPNEQFF
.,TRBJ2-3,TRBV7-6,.,TGTGCCAGCAGCTTACAGCGGAGCACAGATACGCAGTATTTT,CASSLQRSTDTQYF
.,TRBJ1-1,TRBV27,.,TGTGCCAGCAGTTCTGGGTGGGACACTGAAGCTTTCTTT,CASSSGWDTEAFF
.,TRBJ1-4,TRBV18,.,TGTGCCAGCTCACCACGAATTGGGACTAATGAAAAACTGTTTTTT,CASSPRIGTNEKLFF
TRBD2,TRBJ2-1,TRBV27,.,TGTGCCAGCAGTTTGGGGCGGGAGGGTTACAATGAGCAGTTCTTC,CASSLGREGYNEQFF
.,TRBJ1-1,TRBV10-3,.,TGTGCCATCAGGACGCAGGGTACGAACACTGAAGCTTTCTTT,CAIRTQGTNTEAFF
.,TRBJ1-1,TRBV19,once,TGTGCCAGTAGTGCATCCCGCACGAACACTGAAGCTTTCTTT,CASSASRTNTEAFF
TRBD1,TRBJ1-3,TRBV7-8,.,TGTGCCAGCAGTCAAGGGACAGGCTCTGGAAACACCATATATTTT,CASSQGTGSGNTIYF
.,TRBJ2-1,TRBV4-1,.,TGCGCCAGCAGCCAAGCTCTAAACCCGTACTTCAACGAGCAGTTCTTC,CASSQALNPYFNEQFF
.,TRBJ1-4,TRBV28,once,TGTGCCAGCAAACGGCCAGCGGGAGCTAATGAAAAACTGTTTTTT,CASKRPAGANEKLFF
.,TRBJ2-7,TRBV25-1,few,TGTGCCAGCAGTGATATGGCGAGGGATGGTTACGAGCAGTACTTC,CASSDMARDGYEQYF
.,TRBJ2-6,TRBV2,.,TGTGCCAGCAGTGAAGAAGGGGCTGGGGCCAACGTCCTGACTTTC,CASSEEGAGANVLTF
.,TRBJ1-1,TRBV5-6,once,TGTGCCAGCAGCTTGAATATTCGGAACACTGAAGCTTTCTTT,CASSLNIRNTEAFF
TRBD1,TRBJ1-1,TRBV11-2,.,TGTGCCAGCAGCTTAGCCCTAACAGGGGGGAACACTGAAGCTTTCTTT,CASSLALTGGNTEAFF
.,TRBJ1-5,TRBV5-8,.,TGTGCCAGCAGCTTGGGGACAGTGACCGACAATCAGCCCCAGCATTTT,CASSLGTVTDNQPQHF
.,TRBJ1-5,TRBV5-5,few,TGTGCCAGCAGCTTGGAGCCGGGTAACCAGCCCCAGCATTTT,CASSLEPGNQPQHF
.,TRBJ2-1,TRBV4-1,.,TGCGCCAGCAGAGGCGGGACGACGACTGGTGAGCAGTTCTTC,CASRGGTTTGEQFF
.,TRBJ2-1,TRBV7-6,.,TGTGCCAGCAGCGGATACGGGGAGAGGAAGAGTGAGCAGTTCTTC,CASSGYGERKSEQFF
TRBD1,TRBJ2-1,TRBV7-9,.,TGTGCCAGCAGCTTAGCCGGGACAGCGTTATACAATGAGCAGTTCTTC,CASSLAGTALYNEQFF
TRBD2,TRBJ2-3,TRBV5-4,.,TGTGCCAGCAGCTTCGGACTAGCGGGAGGCCGGGAAGATACGCAGTATTTT,CASSFGLAGGREDTQYF